The rows below give T cell receptor beta chains drawn from one sample of a study of blood T cell repertoires in COVID-19. Clones were sequenced by immunoSEQ multiplex PCR, and TCRdb holds only the in-frame ones, with some missing. The table has roughly 38,000 clones, about 85% seen once. Material: peripheral blood. The receptors were sampled from a man in his fifties or sixties with COVID-19, enrolled during active disease. Each CDR3 is given with its conserved first and last residue. Fields, in order: clone size, CDR3 length, V gene, D gene, J gene, CDR3 DNA, CDR3 protein. A D gene is named only where the DNA matches it firmly. Rows may omit the clone size; those that give it use once, few, many or a size class.

>few|14|TRBV19|TRBD1|TRBJ1-2
TGTGCCAGTAGTAGACTACAGGGGGCCTATGGCTACACCTTC
CASSRLQGAYGYTF
>NA|14|TRBV28|NA|TRBJ1-3
TGTGCCAGCACCCCAGCAGGGGTCGGAAACACCATATATTTT
CASTPAGVGNTIYF
>NA|11|TRBV10-3|NA|TRBJ1-2
TGTGCCATCAGTGACGGGGTTGGCTACACCTTC
CAISDGVGYTF
>NA|14|TRBV6-5|TRBD2|TRBJ2-5
TGTGCCAGCAGGCCTACAGGCGGGAGGGAGACCCAGTACTTC
CASRPTGGRETQYF
>NA|14|TRBV9|NA|TRBJ2-5
TGTGCCAGCAGTACCTTGGGGCAGCAAGAGACCCAGTACTTC
CASSTLGQQETQYF
>NA|14|TRBV19|NA|TRBJ2-7
TGTGCCAGTAGGGGTAGGGGGTCTTCCTACGAGCAGTACTTC
CASRGRGSSYEQYF
>NA|15|TRBV7-2|NA|TRBJ1-1
TGTGCCAGCAGCTTAAATCCAGGACAGATCACTGAAGCTTTCTTT
CASSLNPGQITEAFF
>NA|14|TRBV6-4|NA|TRBJ1-1
TGTGCCAGCAGTGACGAGGCGGGGAACACTGAAGCTTTCTTT
CASSDEAGNTEAFF
>NA|15|TRBV2|NA|TRBJ1-2
TGTGCCAGCAGTGCCCTAGGGGTTGCTAACTATGGCTACACCTTC
CASSALGVANYGYTF
>NA|18|TRBV27|NA|TRBJ2-5
TGTGCCAGCAGTTTATATTCAACGGCCCTAGCTGGGCAAGAGACCCAGTACTTC
CASSLYSTALAGQETQYF
>few|17|TRBV9|TRBD2|TRBJ2-5
TGTGCCAGCAGCGACGGACTAGCGGGAGGGCGTGACGAGACCCAGTACTTC
CASSDGLAGGRDETQYF
>NA|15|TRBV7-9|NA|TRBJ1-1
TGTGCCAGCAGATCAGGGGCAGGGGTGAACACTGAAGCTTTCTTT
CASRSGAGVNTEAFF
>NA|16|TRBV6-6|NA|TRBJ2-5
TGTGCCAGCAGGGGAGAATGGAGGAGGGCCCAAGAGACCCAGTACTTC
CASRGEWRRAQETQYF
>once|15|TRBV7-2|NA|TRBJ1-4
TGTGCCAGCAGCTTAAGCCACAGCTCTAATGAAAAACTGTTTTTT
CASSLSHSSNEKLFF
>NA|18|TRBV6-1|NA|TRBJ1-1
TGTGCCAGCAGTGAAGCATACGGGTCTTGGGCGGGAAATACTGAAGCTTTCTTT
CASSEAYGSWAGNTEAFF
>NA|13|TRBV3-1/TRBV3-2|NA|TRBJ2-5
TGTGCCAGCGGGGATTTTAGCGCGGAGACCCAGTACTTC
CASGDFSAETQYF
>NA|15|TRBV10-2|TRBD1|TRBJ1-5
TGCGCCAGCAGTGGGGGACAGGGGCGTTTGGGCCCCCAGCATTTT
CASSGGQGRLGPQHF
>NA|16|TRBV2|NA|TRBJ2-7
TGTGCCAGCAAAGGTTTACCCGGGGGGCGCGGTTACGAGCAGTACTTC
CASKGLPGGRGYEQYF
>NA|12|TRBV4-3|NA|TRBJ1-2
TGCGCCAGCAGCCAGGAGTACTATGGCTACACCTTC
CASSQEYYGYTF
>NA|15|TRBV7-2|NA|TRBJ1-6
TGTGCCAGCAGCTTATCTGAGATTTTTGATTCACCCCTCCACTTT
CASSLSEIFDSPLHF
>NA|14|TRBV7-9|TRBD1|TRBJ1-4
TGTGCCAGCAGCTTTGGACAGGGTCGATTAAAACTGTTTTTT
CASSFGQGRLKLFF
>NA|16|TRBV5-1|NA|TRBJ2-2
TGCGCCAGCAGCGGCGGGACAGCCACTAACACCGGGGAGCTGTTTTTT
CASSGGTATNTGELFF
>few|13|TRBV11-2|NA|TRBJ1-2
TGTGCCAGCAGCTCGACAGGACGCTATGGCTACACCTTC
CASSSTGRYGYTF
>few|15|TRBV5-1|TRBD1|TRBJ2-1
TGCGCCAGCAGCTTACAGGGGATAATTGGGAATGAGCAGTTCTTC
CASSLQGIIGNEQFF
>NA|14|TRBV24-1|TRBD1|TRBJ2-3
TGTGCCACCAGAGGACAGGGGATTGCAGATACGCAGTATTTT
CATRGQGIADTQYF
>NA|15|TRBV6-6|TRBD1|TRBJ2-7
TGTGCCAGCAGGCCCACCGGGACAGCCACTTACGAGCAGTACTTC
CASRPTGTATYEQYF